This TCR beta chain was documented in a study of technical replicates of blood from a few donors. Germline V CDR1 and CDR2: MGHRA, YSYEKL. V trimming: 4 bases; J trimming: 4 bases; junction bases outside the gene matches: 18. The CDR3 contains 18 residues. Assay: immunoSEQ multiplex PCR; the TCRdb copy retains only in-frame clones and omits some. The repertoire has around 90,000 clones, approximately 94% of them found once; the top ten carry 0.25%. V is TRBV4-1 and J is TRBJ2-5, with 7 bases lining up with TRBD2. The sample taken for sequencing was T cells isolated from PBMCs. The clonotype comes from a human donor in good health. The CDR3 nucleotides are TGCGCCAGCAGCCGCGGAGGAGTGCGGGAGCTATTTGGAGAGACCCAGTACTTC. Protein: CASSRGGVRELFGETQYF.